These 27 T cell receptor beta chains were all obtained from the same sample, sequenced in a study of cytomegalovirus exposure and HLA in healthy donors. Use of 60 Vbeta and 13 Jbeta primers characterized the PCR. Clones were read by immunoSEQ multiplex PCR, and TCRdb kept only the in-frame ones, dropping some. The data show roughly 250,000 clones, 75% to 90% seen once. Sequencing was performed on PBMCs. These receptors originate from a girl aged 2-9 years in good health and CMV-seronegative.

The chain is built from TRBV2 and TRBJ1-1; the match to TRBD1 covers 7 bases. Germline CDR1 reads SNHLY; CDR2 reads FYNNEI. V shed 6 bases and J 4 bases; nucleotides not matched to a gene: 14. There are 16 residues in the CDR3. Here the CDR3 reads CASRLDRDSSSTEAFF. In nucleotides, the CDR3 is TGTGCCAGCAGATTAGACAGGGACAGTTCCTCCACTGAAGCTTTCTTT. Filled out from reference TRBV2 and TRBJ1-1, the complete variable domain reads EPEVTQTPSHQVTQMGQEVILRCVPISNHLYFYWYRQILGQKVEFLVSFYNNEISEKSEIFDDQFSVERPDGSNFTLKIRSTKLEDSAMYFCASRLDRDSSSTEAFFGQGTRLTVV.

The V gene is TRBV6-1, the J gene TRBJ1-5, with 11 bases matching TRBD1. Germline V lookup: CDR1 MNHNS, CDR2 SASEGT. The CDR3 loop spans 13 amino acids. With V trimmed by 7 bases and J by 8 bases, 4 bases remained unmatched. CDR3 region: CASIRDRGEPQHF. Here the CDR3 DNA reads TGTGCCAGCATCAGGGACAGGGGGGAGCCCCAGCATTTT.

The gene calls are TRBV25-1 and TRBJ1-4; D may be TRBD1 (5 bases). CDR1 MGHDK and CDR2 SYGVNS come from the germline V gene. Trimming shortened V by 5 bases and J by 8 bases, and 21 bases separated the two germline ends. The CDR3 extends over 16 amino acids. The CDR3 reads CASSSRPRQSPEKLFF. In DNA, the CDR3 is TGTGCCAGCAGTTCCCGCCCGAGACAGAGCCCCGAAAAACTGTTTTTT.

The rearrangement links TRBV19 to TRBJ2-7, with TRBD2 matching 11 bases. The germline V gene encodes CDR1 LNHDA and CDR2 SQIVND (reference sequence). This CDR3 has 14 residues. Trimming at V came to 5 bases and at J to 2 bases, leaving 2 bases not matched to a gene. The CDR3 sequence is CASSPTSGTYEQYF. The CDR3 DNA follows: TGTGCCAGTAGTCCGACTAGCGGGACCTACGAGCAGTACTTC.

This clone was seen only once. The chain recombines TRBV5-1 with TRBJ2-2; a weak D match, TRBD1 (5 bases). CDR1 and CDR2 from the germline V gene are SGHRS and YFSETQ. The CDR3 contains 15 residues. With 4 bases removed from V and 1 base from J, the gap between germline ends came to 11 bases. The CDR3 nucleotides are TGCGCCAGCAGCCTCGGACACGGGAACACCGGGGAGCTGTTTTTT. Translated, it gives CASSLGHGNTGELFF.

The chain recombines TRBV28 with TRBJ1-1, with D tentatively TRBD1 (6 bases). Trimming cost V 5 bases and J 3 bases, with 16 bases left between them. The germline gives CDR1 MDHEN, CDR2 SYDVKM. The CDR3 sequence is 15 residues long. Here the CDR3 DNA reads TGTGCCAGCAGTGGCCCGAATAGGGGGTACACTGAAGCTTTCTTT. Protein product: CASSGPNRGYTEAFF. Using reference TRBV28 and TRBJ1-1 for the parts outside the CDR3, the full variable domain is DVKVTQSSRYLVKRTGEKVFLECVQDMDHENMFWYRQDPGLGLRLIYFSYDVKMKEKGDIPEGYSVSREKKERFSLILESASTNQTSMYLCASSGPNRGYTEAFFGQGTRLTVV.

This clone was detected only a few times. V usage is TRBV5-1 and J usage is TRBJ2-7, with 7 bases matching TRBD1. Germline V CDR1 and CDR2: SGHRS, YFSETQ. CDR3 length: 14 residues. J gave up 4 bases and V 4 bases, and 8 bases lay outside the gene matches. CDR3 DNA: TGCGCCAGCAGCCCAACAGGGGATTTTTACGAGCAGTACTTC. Protein sequence: CASSPTGDFYEQYF.

The CDR3 nucleotides read TGTGCCAGCAGCTTGGGGGCCGGCGAAGCTTTCTTT. This sequence encodes CASSLGAGEAFF. The chain combines TRBV5-8 with TRBJ1-1; D unclear. CDR3 length equals 12 residues. Deletions cut 0 bases from V and 8 bases from J, with 8 bases between. CDR1 is SGHTS, CDR2 YDEGEE, per germline.

In the case of this clone: Other DNA sequences in this specimen translate into the identical CDR3. The CDR3 DNA sequence: TGCGCCAGCAGCCTGGACAGGAACACTGAAGCTTTCTTT. Its translation is CASSLDRNTEAFF. V is TRBV5-1 and J is TRBJ1-1; D is possibly TRBD1 (6 bases). Germline CDR1 is SGHRS and CDR2 is YFSETQ. The CDR3 extends over 13 amino acids. Trimming cost V 4 bases and J 1 base, with 8 bases left between them. The entire variable domain, with the rest obtained from reference TRBV5-1 and TRBJ1-1, is as follows: KAGVTQTPRYLIKTRGQQVTLSCSPISGHRSVSWYQQTPGQGLQFLFEYFSETQRNKGNFPGRFSGRQFSNSRSEMNVSTLELGDSALYLCASSLDRNTEAFFGQGTRLTVV.

V and J are TRBV6-5 and TRBJ2-7, with TRBD1 identical over 7 bases. The CDR3 runs 15 residues. Unmatched junction bases numbered 17, after V lost 5 bases and J lost 10 bases. The germline CDR1 and CDR2 sequences are MNHEY and SVGAGI. CDR3 DNA sequence: TGTGCCAGCAGTCTAACGGACAGGCCCCAGATCGTACAGTACTTC. Translating it yields CASSLTDRPQIVQYF.

The rearrangement joins TRBV5-1 to TRBJ1-4; unclear D gene. Germline CDR1 is SGHRS and CDR2 is YFSETQ. The CDR3 is 15 residues long. V lost 0 bases to trimming and J lost 8 bases, with 14 bases between them. The CDR3 nucleotides read TGCGCCAGCAGCTTGGAGCCGCTTGTTTGGGAAAAACTGTTTTTT. It is translated as CASSLEPLVWEKLFF.

This chain links TRBV5-1 with TRBJ2-1; TRBD1 agrees at 9 bases. This CDR3 is 15 amino acids long. The J segment lost 4 bases and the V segment lost 4 bases, leaving 6 bases of the junction unmatched. Germline assignment: CDR1 SGHRS and CDR2 YFSETQ. CDR3 coding DNA: TGCGCCAGCAGCAATGGACAGGGGAGATACAATGAGCAGTTCTTC. This gives the protein CASSNGQGRYNEQFF. Looking up the rest from reference TRBV5-1 and TRBJ2-1 gives the full variable domain: KAGVTQTPRYLIKTRGQQVTLSCSPISGHRSVSWYQQTPGQGLQFLFEYFSETQRNKGNFPGRFSGRQFSNSRSEMNVSTLELGDSALYLCASSNGQGRYNEQFFGPGTRLTVL.

The CDR3 DNA follows: TGTGCCAGCAGCGTTACTAGCGGGGGTGAAGAGACCCAGTACTTC. As protein: CASSVTSGGEETQYF. V and J are TRBV13 and TRBJ2-5; 11 nucleotides align to TRBD2. CDR1 is PRHDT, CDR2 FYEKMQ, per germline (reference sequence). The CDR3 has 15 residues. Trimming at V came to 5 bases and at J to 3 bases, leaving 5 bases not matched to a gene.

V is TRBV2 and J is TRBJ1-1; 7 bases fit TRBD1. Losses at the gene ends were 3 bases for V and 1 base for J; bases not matched to a gene: 5. Per the germline V gene, CDR1 is SNHLY and CDR2 is FYNNEI. The CDR3 has 15 residues. Here the CDR3 reads CASSDPTGRNTEAFF. CDR3 bases: TGTGCCAGCAGTGATCCGACAGGGAGGAACACTGAAGCTTTCTTT.

The gene calls are TRBV7-6 and TRBJ2-4, with TRBD1 as a possible D gene (5 bases). CDR1 is SGHVS and CDR2 is FNYEAQ in the germline V gene. V lost 5 bases to trimming and J lost 6 bases, with 11 bases between them. The CDR3 is made up of 13 amino acids. The CDR3 loop reads CASSDSSRNIQYF. The CDR3 nucleotides are TGTGCCAGCAGCGACAGTTCTAGAAACATTCAGTACTTC.

The genes are TRBV11-3 and TRBJ2-1, with TRBD2 matching over 7 bases. CDR1 is SGHNT and CDR2 is YENEEA in the germline V gene. This CDR3 region has 16 residues. The V gene end was trimmed by 2 bases and the J gene end by 8 bases; junction bases not matched to a gene: 12. The DNA of the CDR3 is TGTGCCAGCAGCTTACAATCCGCGGGGGACTGGGATGAGCAGTTCTTC. Translating gives CASSLQSAGDWDEQFF.

The genes are TRBV7-3 and TRBJ1-1; perhaps TRBD1 as D (5 bases). The CDR3 runs to 15 residues. V was cut by 1 base and J by 1 base, with 10 bases left in between. Germline assignment: CDR1 SGHTA and CDR2 FQGTGA. As DNA, the CDR3 is TGTGCCAGCAGCTTAAGTCGGGGGTCGAACACTGAAGCTTTCTTT. Translation: CASSLSRGSNTEAFF.

The chain uses TRBV30 and TRBJ1-1; TRBD1 aligns across 7 bases. Germline V gene lookup returns CDR1 GTSNPN and CDR2 SVGIG (reference sequence). After removal of 4 bases from V and 1 base from J, the junction contained 6 bases not matched to a gene. This CDR3 contains 14 residues. This chain's CDR3 is CAWIAGQSNTEAFF. Here the CDR3 DNA reads TGTGCCTGGATTGCGGGACAGTCGAACACTGAAGCTTTCTTT.

The rearrangement uses TRBV5-6 and TRBJ1-3, with TRBD1 as a possible D gene (5 bases). The CDR3 spans 19 residues. From germline, CDR1 is SGHDT and CDR2 YYEEEE. The V and J ends lost 3 bases and 0 bases respectively, with 22 bases between them. This CDR3 is CASSWTLGRGRHSGNTIYF. The CDR3 coding sequence is TGTGCCAGCAGCTGGACCCTCGGGAGGGGCCGGCACTCTGGAAACACCATATATTTT.

The chain uses TRBV11-2 and TRBJ1-3; no reliable D call. Trimming removed 5 bases from V and 2 bases from J, with 16 bases in between. The V gene's germline CDR1 is SGHAT and CDR2 FQNNGV. The CDR3 is 16 residues long. The CDR3 protein is CASSILPWEAGNTIYF. DNA for the CDR3: TGTGCCAGCAGCATCCTGCCTTGGGAGGCTGGAAACACCATATATTTT. Full variable domain (remainder filled in from reference TRBV11-2 and TRBJ1-3): EAGVAQSPRYKIIEKRQSVAFWCNPISGHATLYWYQQILGQGPKLLIQFQNNGVVDDSQLPKDRFSAERLKGVDSTLKIQPAKLEDSAVYLCASSILPWEAGNTIYFGEGSWLTVV.

V is TRBV28 and J is TRBJ1-3, with D possibly matching TRBD1 (5 bases). CDR3 length equals 14 residues. V lost 7 bases, J lost 2 bases, and 12 bases lay in between. In germline, CDR1 is MDHEN, CDR2 SYDVKM. CDR3 nucleotide sequence: TGTGCCAGCACAAGGGGTTTCACTGGAAACACCATATATTTT. This sequence encodes CASTRGFTGNTIYF.

This sequence joins TRBV7-2 and TRBJ1-6; maybe TRBD1 (5 bases). V lost 4 bases to trimming and J lost 10 bases, with 17 bases between them. The CDR3 is made up of 15 amino acids. Germline CDR1 and CDR2: SGHTA and FQGNSA. CDR3 region: CASSSSGTSPSPLHF. CDR3 DNA: TGTGCCAGCAGCTCCTCCGGGACTTCGCCATCACCCCTCCACTTT.

The rearrangement uses TRBV30 and TRBJ2-3, with D possibly TRBD2 on 6 matching bases. Germline V gene lookup returns CDR1 GTSNPN and CDR2 SVGIG (reference sequence). Trimming pared 2 bases from V and 0 bases from J, leaving 9 bases between. The CDR3 contains 14 residues. CDR3 loop: CAWSLGGSTDTQYF. In DNA, the CDR3 is TGTGCCTGGAGTCTCGGGGGTAGCACAGATACGCAGTATTTT.

This clone has more than one count but fewer than ten. The V and J genes are TRBV27 and TRBJ1-5, with D uncertain. The CDR3 covers 14 residues. Germline V lookup: CDR1 MNHEY, CDR2 SMNVEV (reference sequence). Trimming shortened V by 8 bases and J by 2 bases, and 13 bases separated the two germline ends. CDR3 in amino acids: CASHSTFGNQPQHF. CDR3 nucleotide sequence: TGTGCCAGCCACAGTACATTTGGCAATCAGCCCCAGCATTTT.

This clone has only one observation. J is TRBJ2-1 and V is TRBV27; 9 bases fit TRBD1. The CDR3 covers 15 residues. Germline CDR1 reads MNHEY; CDR2 reads SMNVEV (reference sequence). The J segment lost 3 bases and the V segment lost 5 bases, leaving 5 bases of the junction unmatched. The CDR3 region has the DNA TGTGCCAGCAGTCTAAGGACAGGGGTCTACAATGAGCAGTTCTTC. Its protein is CASSLRTGVYNEQFF.

V usage is TRBV9 and J usage is TRBJ2-7; TRBD1 is a possible D gene (7 bases). V was trimmed by 4 bases and J by 2 bases, leaving 13 bases between them. The CDR3 totals 14 residues. From germline, CDR1 is SGDLS and CDR2 YYNGEE. The CDR3 DNA sequence: TGTGCCAGCAGCCGCGGGACAGACACCTACGAGCAGTACTTC. Translating it yields CASSRGTDTYEQYF. The whole variable domain, filled in from reference TRBV9 and TRBJ2-7, reads DSGVTQTPKHLITATGQRVTLRCSPRSGDLSVYWYQQSLDQGLQFLIQYYNGEERAKGNILERFSAQQFPDLHSELNLSSLELGDSALYFCASSRGTDTYEQYFGPGTRLTVT.

The CDR3 spells CASSTLPGQGDEKLFF. In DNA form, the CDR3 reads TGTGCCAGCAGTACACTACCGGGACAGGGGGATGAAAAACTGTTTTTT. V is TRBV27 and J is TRBJ1-4, with TRBD1 matching over 11 bases. The CDR3 consists of 16 residues. V was pared by 5 bases and J by 6 bases, with 8 bases of the junction left unmatched. Germline loops: CDR1 MNHEY, CDR2 SMNVEV (reference sequence).